Below, one T cell receptor (beta chain) is given with its context. The germline V gene has CDR1 MNHEY and CDR2 SMNVEV (reference sequence). The CDR3 extends over 16 amino acids. Trimming took off 1 base at V and 3 bases at J, with 13 bases between the two ends. Using a J-beta primer mix together with a sample-barcoded 5' primer, a second PCR was run for about 6 to 12 cycles. TCRdb itself ran the 5' RACE reads through MiXCR, one entry per CDR3 protein. The sample lists about 1.8 million distinct CDR3 sequences, 40% to 55% occurring once. The sample comes from a study of blood T cells in healthy people across ages. Each sample provided at least 6 micrograms of extracted total RNA.

The clonotype originates from a woman aged 40 to 50 in good health. The V gene is TRBV27, the J gene TRBJ1-5; D perhaps matches TRBD1 (6 bases). The specimen was blood. The CDR3 here is CASSLFGGRDNQPQHF. CDR3 coding DNA: TGTGCCAGCAGTTTATTCGGGGGGCGAGACAATCAGCCCCAGCATTTT.